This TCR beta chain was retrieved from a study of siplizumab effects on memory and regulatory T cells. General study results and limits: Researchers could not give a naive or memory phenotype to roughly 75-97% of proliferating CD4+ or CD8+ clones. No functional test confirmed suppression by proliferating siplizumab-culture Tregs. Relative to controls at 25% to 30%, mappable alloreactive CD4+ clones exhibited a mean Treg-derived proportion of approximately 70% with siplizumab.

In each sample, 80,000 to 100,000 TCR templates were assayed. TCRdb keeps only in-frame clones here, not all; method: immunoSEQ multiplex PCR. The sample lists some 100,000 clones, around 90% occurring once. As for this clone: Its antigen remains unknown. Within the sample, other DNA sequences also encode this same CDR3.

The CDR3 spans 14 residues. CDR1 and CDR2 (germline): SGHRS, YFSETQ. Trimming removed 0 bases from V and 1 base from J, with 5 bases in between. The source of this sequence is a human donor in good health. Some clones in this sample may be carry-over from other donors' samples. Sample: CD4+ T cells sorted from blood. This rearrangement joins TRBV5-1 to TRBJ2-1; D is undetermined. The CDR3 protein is CASSLGGSYNEQFF. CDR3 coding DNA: TGCGCCAGCAGCTTGGGTGGATCCTACAATGAGCAGTTCTTC.